The clone carrying this TCR beta chain was recorded once. Its antigen is unknown. The data stem from a study of cytomegalovirus exposure and HLA in healthy donors. Study results and caveats: An analysis done earlier found most TCR beta V segments productive about 90% or about 30% of the time. Later, an analysis found that common viral pathogens appeared to be linked with several of the most significant clusters.

PCR was performed using 60 Vbeta and 13 Jbeta primers. Methods used by the authors: It was a later analysis that counted 75 million to 90 million unique TCR beta chains, of which 8.5 million to 12 million were shared. Some clones are missing from TCRdb's copy, which holds only in-frame ones; the method was immunoSEQ multiplex PCR. Clonal size and the V and J genes are those of that table, whereas D and trimming came from the DNA. The repertoire holds some 98,000 clones, with around three quarters as singletons. The V gene's germline CDR1 is MNHEY and CDR2 SVGAGI. The CDR3 length is 14 residues. The V end lost 0 bases, the J end lost 10 bases, and 13 bases lay between the germline ends.

The receptor was derived from a man aged 40-49 years in good health and CMV-seronegative. V usage is TRBV6-5 and J usage is TRBJ1-5; D is unclear. The sequencing input was PBMCs. CDR3: CASSYSRIEPPQHF. The CDR3 nucleotides are TGTGCCAGCAGTTACTCGAGGATAGAACCACCCCAGCATTTT.